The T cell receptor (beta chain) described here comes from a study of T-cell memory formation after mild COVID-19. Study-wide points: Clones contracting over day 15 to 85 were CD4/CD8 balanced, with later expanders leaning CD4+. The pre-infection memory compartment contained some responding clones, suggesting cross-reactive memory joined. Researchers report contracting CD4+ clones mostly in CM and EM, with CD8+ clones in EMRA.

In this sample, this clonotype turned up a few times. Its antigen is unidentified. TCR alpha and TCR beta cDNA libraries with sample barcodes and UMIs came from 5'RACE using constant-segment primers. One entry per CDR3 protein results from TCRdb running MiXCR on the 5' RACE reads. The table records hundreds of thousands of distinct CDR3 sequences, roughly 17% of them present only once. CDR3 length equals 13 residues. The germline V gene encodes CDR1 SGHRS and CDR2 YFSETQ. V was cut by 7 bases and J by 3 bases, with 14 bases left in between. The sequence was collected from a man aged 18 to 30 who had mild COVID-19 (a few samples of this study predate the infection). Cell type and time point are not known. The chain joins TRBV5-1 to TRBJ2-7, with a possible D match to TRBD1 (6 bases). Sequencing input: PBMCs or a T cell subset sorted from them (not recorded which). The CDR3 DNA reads TGCGCCAGCCGGCGAACAGGGATCTACGAGCAGTACTTC. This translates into CASRRTGIYEQYF.